Detailed here is one T cell receptor (beta chain). This clone occurred a few times. It has no known antigen specificity. No qualities accompany the bases; no much larger clone lies one base away. The sample comes from a study of cytomegalovirus exposure and HLA in healthy donors (TCRdb year 2017). A note on the overall study: A later analysis indicated that the roughly 130 validation repertoires were generated on the platform also employed for the roughly 650 repertoires of the first cohort. The aim of the study was to test whether cataloging public T cell receptors could identify signatures of past pathogen exposure. A separate validation cohort of roughly 130 different subjects was used in addition to the roughly 700-subject first cohort. To predict cytomegalovirus infection status, the study brought together high-throughput TCR immunosequencing, statistical association of individual TCRs with disease status, and machine learning. Overall study outcomes, separate from this receptor: According to the authors, the approach could potentially be generalized to other disease states and immunological phenotypes. In both the original and validation cohorts, the classifier was reported to diagnose cytomegalovirus status with high specificity and sensitivity. The study gave a list of under 200 TCR beta chains associated with cytomegalovirus. A later analysis found that TCRs clustered in the first cohort also tended to co-occur in the 120 validation repertoires, with 94% of cluster scores above 0. A later analysis had no HLA typing for the validation cohort, so co-occurrence there was scored across all 110 or so repertoires. Most TCR sequences were observed very rarely across donors, whereas some public TCRs were present in many individuals. Three of the identified cytomegalovirus-associated TCR beta chains were confirmed in vitro to be specific for cytomegalovirus antigens.

The receptor library was made with the immunoSEQ multiplex PCR assay. For the original study's pipeline: To diagnose cytomegalovirus status from the catalog of TCR beta chain sequences, a statistical classification framework was built. The immuneACCESS repertoire file appears here via TCRdb, limited to in-frame rearrangements. These files lack a portion of the clones; in checked studies, under half of the deficit traces to unresolved V genes, and the cause of the others is not known. V, J and clone size are taken as reported in that table, and D and trimming were inferred from the DNA itself. The sample table shows some 140,000 clones, and around 84% are seen once. The leading ten clones occupy 2% to 2.5% of the sample. The CDR3 measures 14 amino acids from cysteine to phenylalanine. Left in the record is the CDR3 DNA by itself, 42 bases read in frame from the first base. Relative to germline, V is 5 bases shorter and J is 5 bases shorter, with 16 bases between their ends. The germline V gene encodes CDR1 SEHNR and CDR2 FQNEAQ (reference sequence).

The donors were included in the validation cohort of some 120 subjects, a group kept apart from the roughly 670-subject first cohort. What was sequenced was PBMCs. In this chain, TRBV7-9 is recombined with TRBJ2-7; TRBD2 is a possible D gene, resting on 6 matching bases. This receptor was taken from a human donor in good health. The CDR3 amino acid sequence is: CASSPGDPAHEQYF. The nucleotide sequence is given as TGTGCCAGCAGCCCGGGGGATCCTGCCCACGAGCAGTACTTC.